Below are 10 T cell receptor beta chains sequenced from a single sample in a study of T cells after somatic rescue of genetic block (dated by TCRdb to the early 2020s). The library was made by the immunoSEQ multiplex PCR assay. TCRdb limited this immuneACCESS table to in-frame rearrangements with V and J called. A share of clones is missing; checked studies link under half to unresolved V genes, and the rest is unexplained. The sample table records approximately 110,000 clones; 85% to 95% of these occur just once. The ten top clones hold roughly 1.5% of the sample. The sequenced sample consisted of peripheral blood mononuclear cells (PBMCs). The source of these receptors is a woman under 30.

CDR3 in DNA: TGTGCCAGCAGCCCCAACAGGGTGGGCAATTCACCCCTCCACTTT. It is translated as CASSPNRVGNSPLHF. The rearrangement uses TRBV9 and TRBJ1-6; the D gene is possibly TRBD1 (6 bases). CDR1 and CDR2 (germline): SGDLS, YYNGEE. Trimming left V 4 bases short and J 7 bases short, with 15 bases between. This CDR3 is 15 amino acids long.

The rearrangement joins TRBV9 to TRBJ2-1; TRBD2 agrees at 9 bases. Losses at the gene ends were 2 bases for V and 4 bases for J; bases not matched to a gene: 7. Germline V gene lookup returns CDR1 SGDLS and CDR2 YYNGEE. The CDR3 is 16 residues long. CDR3 nucleotide sequence: TGTGCCAGCAGCGTCGCATCAGCGGGGGGATACAATGAGCAGTTCTTC. Protein: CASSVASAGGYNEQFF.

V gene TRBV18 combines with J gene TRBJ2-7; a possible D gene is TRBD1 (7 bases). The CDR3 covers 15 residues. Germline CDR1 is KGHSH and CDR2 is LQKENI. Trimming took 2 bases from V and 7 from J, leaving 18 bases between them. The CDR3 DNA reads TGTGCCAGCTCACCAGAGCGCAGGGGGGTCTGGGAGCAGTACTTC. Protein: CASSPERRGVWEQYF.

The chain recombines TRBV9 with TRBJ1-4, with 8 positions matching TRBD1. The CDR3 runs to 15 residues. CDR1 is SGDLS, CDR2 YYNGEE, per germline. V lost 3 bases and J lost 3; bases outside the gene matches: 4. CDR3 protein: CASSARGRANEKLFF. The CDR3 DNA reads as TGTGCCAGCAGCGCCAGGGGGCGTGCTAATGAAAAACTGTTTTTT.

The CDR3 nucleotides read TGTGCCAGCAGCCTCTACACAGATACGCAGTATTTT. Translated: CASSLYTDTQYF. The gene calls are TRBV7-2 and TRBJ2-3; D unresolved. Germline lookup yields CDR1 SGHTA and CDR2 FQGNSA. V was pared by 5 bases and J by 2 bases, with 5 bases between. The length of the CDR3 is 12 residues.

The chain recombines TRBV9 with TRBJ1-3; no clear D gene. V dropped 2 bases and J dropped 3 bases, with 0 bases sitting between them. The CDR3 consists of 11 residues. CDR1 is SGDLS, CDR2 YYNGEE, per germline. The CDR3 DNA sequence: TGTGCCAGCAGCGTTGGAAACACCATATATTTT. This gives the protein CASSVGNTIYF.

The chain has TRBV4-2 and TRBJ2-7; 12 nucleotides align to TRBD1. The CDR3 covers 14 residues. Germline V gives CDR1 LGHNA, CDR2 YNFKEQ. J lost 5 bases, V lost 6 bases, and 5 bases had no gene match. In DNA, the CDR3 is TGTGCCAGCAGACCGGGACAGGGGGCCGACGAGCAGTACTTC. This translates into CASRPGQGADEQYF.

V is TRBV2 and J is TRBJ2-2; D remains ambiguous. CDR3 length equals 12 residues. Germline loops: CDR1 SNHLY, CDR2 FYNNEI. Trimming left V 10 bases short and J 0 bases short, with 6 bases between. In DNA, the CDR3 is TGTGCCACCGGGCCGAACACCGGGGAGCTGTTTTTT. Translating it yields CATGPNTGELFF.

The chain combines TRBV6-6 with TRBJ2-3; D uncertain. Germline CDR1 and CDR2: MNHNY and SVGAGI (reference sequence). CDR3 size: 12 residues. V dropped 6 bases and J dropped 6 bases, with 10 bases sitting between them. This CDR3 reads CASRDSRDTQYF. CDR3 DNA sequence: TGTGCCAGCAGAGACTCGAGGGATACGCAGTATTTT.

The chain carries TRBV30 and TRBJ1-1, with no clear D. The V end lost 1 base, the J end lost 11 bases, and 14 bases lay between the germline ends. The CDR3 consists of 12 residues. CDR1 and CDR2 (germline): GTSNPN, SVGIG (reference sequence). This CDR3 reads CAWSAAILGAFF. The CDR3 nucleotides are TGTGCCTGGAGTGCGGCCATTTTAGGGGCTTTCTTT.